This T cell receptor (beta chain) was sequenced in a study of OX40 agonist ivuxolimab in advanced cancers. Study at large: Past anti-PD-1, anti-PD-L1 or anti-CTLA-4 therapy was accepted, and 40% to 50% had received some.

The table came from immunoSEQ multiplex PCR; TCRdb's copy has only in-frame clones and leaves some out. The sample records about 140,000 clones, just over 90% being singletons. V lost 6 bases, J lost 10 bases, and 15 bases lay in between. The CDR3 is 12 residues long. Germline values: CDR1 MNHEY, CDR2 SVGAGI. This sample comprised CD4+ or CD8+ T cells sorted from blood, obtained in a trial of the OX40 agonist ivuxolimab. The chain uses TRBV6-5 and TRBJ1-2; tentatively, D is TRBD1 (6 bases). The sequence was collected from an adult with an advanced solid tumor such as melanoma, head and neck, liver or kidney cancer. CDR3 residues: CASSNGQGPYTF. The CDR3 nucleotides are TGTGCCAGCAGCAACGGGCAGGGGCCCTACACCTTC.